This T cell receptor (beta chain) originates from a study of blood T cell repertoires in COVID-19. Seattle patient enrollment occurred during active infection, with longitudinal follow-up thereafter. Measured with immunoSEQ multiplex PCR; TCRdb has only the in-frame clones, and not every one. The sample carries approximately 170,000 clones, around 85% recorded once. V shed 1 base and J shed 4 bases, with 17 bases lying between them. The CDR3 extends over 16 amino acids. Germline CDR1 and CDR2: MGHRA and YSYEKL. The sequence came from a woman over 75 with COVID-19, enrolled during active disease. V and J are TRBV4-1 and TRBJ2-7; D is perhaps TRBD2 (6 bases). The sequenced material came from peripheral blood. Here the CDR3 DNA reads TGCGCCAGCAGCCAAGTCCGGAGGGGTAATAAGTACGAGCAGTACTTC. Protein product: CASSQVRRGNKYEQYF.